This T cell receptor beta chain was sequenced during a study of blood T cell repertoires in COVID-19. In terms of age and location, participants ranged from roughly 18 to 100 years and lived in approximately 26 US areas. Losses at the gene ends were 1 base for V and 0 bases for J; bases not matched to a gene: 16. Germline lookup yields CDR1 MGHRA and CDR2 YSYEKL. The CDR3 is 21 residues long. Measured with immunoSEQ multiplex PCR; TCRdb has only the in-frame clones, and not every one. Of about 440,000 clones in the sample, approximately 90% are singletons; the top ten hold around 1.8%. The specimen sequenced was PBMCs or T cells enriched from blood (not recorded which). The source is a young woman with acute COVID-19. This sequence joins TRBV4-1 and TRBJ2-5, with 11 bases identical to TRBD2. The CDR3 sequence is CASSQVVASGRLGGYQETQYF. In nucleotides, the CDR3 is TGCGCCAGCAGCCAAGTAGTGGCTAGCGGGAGGTTAGGGGGGTACCAAGAGACCCAGTACTTC.